The 18 T cell receptor beta chains in this list originate from one sample, sequenced in a study of blood T cell repertoires in COVID-19. The table came from immunoSEQ multiplex PCR; TCRdb's copy has only in-frame clones and leaves some out. The sample holds roughly 380,000 clones, about nine tenths seen once. What was sequenced was peripheral blood. These TCRs come from a woman aged 40 to 50 with COVID-19, enrolled during active disease.

This chain links TRBV7-9 with TRBJ2-3; D possibly corresponds to TRBD2 (5 bases). The germline CDR1 and CDR2 sequences are SEHNR and FQNEAQ (reference sequence). The CDR3 is 14 amino acids. The ends were cut back, 1 base at V and 6 bases at J, with 11 bases in the middle. CDR3 region: CASSLGVGEDTQYF. CDR3 bases: TGTGCCAGCAGCTTAGGTGTTGGGGAGGATACGCAGTATTTT.

The V call is TRBV10-3, the J call TRBJ2-7; 9 nucleotides line up with TRBD1. The J segment lost 3 bases and the V segment lost 6 bases, leaving 6 bases of the junction unmatched. This CDR3 has 14 residues. Germline-derived CDR1 and CDR2 are ENHRY and SYGVKD. The CDR3 region has the DNA TGTGCCATCAGCGGGAACAGGGGGCTCTACGAGCAGTACTTC. This codes for CAISGNRGLYEQYF.

The chain recombines TRBV19 with TRBJ1-2; 8 bases are shared with TRBD1. The CDR3 spans 14 residues. Germline CDR1 and CDR2: LNHDA and SQIVND (reference sequence). Trimming removed 3 bases from V and 7 bases from J; junction bases left unmatched: 7. CDR3 amino acids: CASSILTGGSGYTF. CDR3 DNA sequence: TGTGCCAGTAGTATCCTTACAGGGGGAAGTGGCTACACCTTC.

The chain carries TRBV24-1 and TRBJ1-2; 8 bases match TRBD1. V trimming: 8 bases; J trimming: 4 bases; junction bases outside the gene matches: 8. The germline V gene encodes CDR1 KGHDR and CDR2 SFDVKD. The CDR3 is 14 amino acids. CDR3 sequence (DNA): TGTGCCACCACCTACCCAGGGGGCTTCTATGGCTACACCTTC. Its protein is CATTYPGGFYGYTF.

The gene calls are TRBV9 and TRBJ2-3; 7 nucleotides line up with TRBD1. With V trimmed by 0 bases and J by 5 bases, 6 bases remained unmatched. Germline CDR1 and CDR2: SGDLS and YYNGEE. This CDR3 region has 15 residues. The CDR3 spells CASSVGATGLDTQYF. The CDR3 DNA reads TGTGCCAGCAGCGTAGGCGCGACAGGGTTAGATACGCAGTATTTT.

This clone turned up a few times. This chain uses TRBV30 with TRBJ2-5; D might be TRBD1 (6 bases). Per germline, CDR1 GTSNPN and CDR2 SVGIG (reference sequence). V dropped 2 bases and J dropped 5 bases, with 18 bases sitting between them. The CDR3 has 15 amino acids. The CDR3 region has the DNA TGTGCCTGGAGTAGGGGGAACAGAATCCAGGAGACCCAGTACTTC. Encoded protein: CAWSRGNRIQETQYF.

The chain couples TRBV5-1 to TRBJ2-1; 13 bases map to TRBD2. CDR1 SGHRS and CDR2 YFSETQ come from the germline V gene. Trimming cost V 2 bases and J 8 bases; bases outside gene matches: 4. The CDR3 contains 15 residues. The CDR3 DNA sequence: TGCGCCAGCAGCTTAGGACTAGCGGGAGACTATGAGCAGTTCTTC. Translating gives CASSLGLAGDYEQFF.

CDR3 protein: CASSPSGRGGTDTQYF. DNA of the CDR3: TGCGCCAGCAGCCCTAGCGGGAGAGGAGGCACAGATACGCAGTATTTT. The chain recombines TRBV5-1 with TRBJ2-3; 10 bases are shared with TRBD2. The junction had 6 bases not matched to a gene; V was cut back by 4 bases and J by 1 base. Germline V gene data show CDR1 as SGHRS and CDR2 as YFSETQ. CDR3 length: 16 residues. Full variable domain (rest looked up from reference TRBV5-1 and TRBJ2-3): KAGVTQTPRYLIKTRGQQVTLSCSPISGHRSVSWYQQTPGQGLQFLFEYFSETQRNKGNFPGRFSGRQFSNSRSEMNVSTLELGDSALYLCASSPSGRGGTDTQYFGPGTRLTVL.

This clone was recorded only once. The rearrangement links TRBV3-1 (or the pseudogene TRBV3-2) to TRBJ1-5, with D unresolved. CDR1 and CDR2 from the germline V gene are LGHDT and YNNKEL (reference sequence). This CDR3 is built from 14 residues. V was cut by 2 bases and J by 1 base, with 6 bases left in between. The CDR3 DNA reads TGTGCCAGCAGCCAACACATCAGCAATCAGCCCCAGCATTTT. It encodes CASSQHISNQPQHF.

The chain employs TRBV19 and TRBJ1-6; 8 bases are a match to TRBD1. The V gene end was trimmed by 10 bases and the J gene end by 7 bases; junction bases not matched to a gene: 6. The length of the CDR3 is 13 residues. Per the germline V gene, CDR1 is LNHDA and CDR2 is SQIVND (reference sequence). The CDR3 spells CATQGQGNSPLHF. In nucleotides, the CDR3 is TGTGCCACCCAAGGACAGGGAAATTCACCCCTCCACTTT.

CDR3 nucleotides: TGTGCCTCGTCTGGGCCCTACACTGAAGCTTTCTTT. As protein: CASSGPYTEAFF. This chain uses TRBV30 with TRBJ1-1; D not resolved. Trimming left V 7 bases short and J 3 bases short, with 12 bases between. This CDR3 is built from 12 residues. Looked up from germline, CDR1 is GTSNPN and CDR2 is SVGIG (reference sequence).

This chain uses TRBV7-9 with TRBJ1-2, with 10 bases that match TRBD1. The V gene's germline CDR1 is SEHNR and CDR2 FQNEAQ (reference sequence). The length of the CDR3 is 15 residues. The V gene end was trimmed by 4 bases and the J gene end by 7 bases; junction bases not matched to a gene: 9. The CDR3 reads CASSSSGTGAGGYTF. The DNA for the CDR3 is TGTGCCAGCAGCTCCTCCGGGACAGGGGCTGGTGGCTACACCTTC.

The rearrangement uses TRBV29-1 and TRBJ1-2; no reliable D call. Trimming pared 6 bases from V and 0 bases from J, leaving 5 bases between. CDR3 length: 11 residues. Germline CDR1 SQVTM, CDR2 ANQGSEA. The CDR3: CSVQANYGYTF. The DNA of the CDR3 is TGCAGCGTCCAGGCTAACTATGGCTACACCTTC.

The V and J genes are TRBV4-3 and TRBJ1-4; D is unresolved. CDR1 and CDR2 from the germline V gene are LGHNA and YSLEER. The CDR3 sequence is 15 residues long. Deletions cut 0 bases from V and 3 bases from J, with 8 bases between. CDR3 protein: CASSQERPANEKLFF. DNA for the CDR3: TGCGCCAGCAGCCAAGAGAGGCCTGCTAATGAAAAACTGTTTTTT.

The chain links TRBV27 to TRBJ2-1; possible D gene TRBD2, 6 bases. Between the trimmed V and J ends, which lost 8 bases and 0 bases, there was a span of 14 bases. The CDR3 has 15 amino acids. The V gene's germline CDR1 is MNHEY and CDR2 SMNVEV (reference sequence). In DNA, the CDR3 is TGTGCCAGCTTGGATAGCGGTAGCTCCTACAATGAGCAGTTCTTC. It translates to CASLDSGSSYNEQFF.

This chain uses TRBV3-1 (or the pseudogene TRBV3-2) with TRBJ1-2, with 11 nucleotides matching TRBD1. Trimming cost V 1 base and J 5 bases; bases outside gene matches: 6. The CDR3 sequence is 16 residues long. CDR1 is LGHDT, CDR2 YNNKEL, per germline (reference sequence). CDR3 loop: CASSQAGTGGRYGYTF. As DNA, the CDR3 is TGTGCCAGCAGCCAAGCTGGGACAGGGGGAAGGTATGGCTACACCTTC.

V usage is TRBV18 and J usage is TRBJ2-1; D is perhaps TRBD1 (6 bases). Germline values: CDR1 KGHSH, CDR2 LQKENI. V was cut by 1 base and J by 0 bases, with 7 bases left in between. The CDR3 consists of 15 residues. CDR3 amino acids: CASSPRQASYNEQFF. As DNA, the CDR3 is TGTGCCAGCTCACCACGACAGGCCTCCTACAATGAGCAGTTCTTC.

This rearrangement joins TRBV4-3 to TRBJ1-1; 8 nucleotides match TRBD1. V lost 0 bases to trimming and J lost 1 base; unmatched junction nucleotides: 4. This CDR3 contains 16 residues. Per germline, CDR1 LGHNA and CDR2 YSLEER. CDR3 bases: TGCGCCAGCAGCCAAGACCGCGGGACAGGGAACACTGAAGCTTTCTTT. Translated, it gives CASSQDRGTGNTEAFF.